These 24 T cell receptor beta chains share one sample of origin, sequenced in a study of cytomegalovirus exposure and HLA in healthy donors. The PCR employed 60 Vbeta primers together with 13 Jbeta primers. The table came from immunoSEQ multiplex PCR; TCRdb's copy has only in-frame clones and leaves some out. The data show about 170,000 clones, approximately 81% seen once. Sequences were obtained from PBMCs. These receptors were taken from a woman aged 50 to 60 in good health and CMV-seronegative.

The chain employs TRBV28 and TRBJ2-3; no clear D. Between the trimmed V and J ends, which lost 3 bases and 0 bases, there was a span of 10 bases. CDR3 length: 15 residues. Germline V gene lookup returns CDR1 MDHEN and CDR2 SYDVKM. The CDR3 DNA reads TGTGCCAGCAGTTTCGCTGTCGGGAGCACAGATACGCAGTATTTT. Translated: CASSFAVGSTDTQYF.

This clone is a singleton in its sample. The chain couples TRBV11-1 to TRBJ2-2, with D maybe TRBD2 (5 bases). The CDR3 spans 15 residues. V was shortened by 5 bases and J by 1 base, with 11 bases between the two germline ends. Looked up from germline, CDR1 is SGHAT and CDR2 is FQDESV (reference sequence). The CDR3 DNA reads TGTGCCAGCAGCCTTCTCGGGGTGAACACCGGGGAGCTGTTTTTT. Protein: CASSLLGVNTGELFF.

J is TRBJ2-3 and V is TRBV7-2; a possible D gene is TRBD2 (5 bases). Germline V gene lookup returns CDR1 SGHTA and CDR2 FQGNSA. The ends were cut back, 5 bases at V and 1 base at J, with 13 bases in the middle. This CDR3 has 15 residues. The CDR3 spells CASSPTGLGTDTQYF. As DNA, the CDR3 is TGTGCCAGCAGCCCAACGGGGTTGGGCACAGATACGCAGTATTTT.

The chain carries TRBV4-1 and TRBJ1-2, with TRBD1 matching 9 bases. CDR3 length: 18 residues. In germline, CDR1 is MGHRA, CDR2 YSYEKL. With V trimmed by 2 bases and J by 4 bases, 14 bases remained unmatched. CDR3 coding DNA: TGCGCCAGCAGCCAACAGCTTAACAGGGGGCAGAGGGGCTATGGCTACACCTTC. Translated, it gives CASSQQLNRGQRGYGYTF.

The chain is built from TRBV7-2 and TRBJ1-2; no reliable D call. Germline V lookup: CDR1 SGHTA, CDR2 FQGNSA. V lost 0 bases and J lost 7, with 9 bases in between. The CDR3 runs to 13 residues. The CDR3 nucleotides read TGTGCCAGCAGCTTAGCGGTAGTATCTGGCTACACCTTC. It encodes CASSLAVVSGYTF. The variable domain in full, completed from reference TRBV7-2 and TRBJ1-2, reads GAGVSQSPSNKVTEKGKDVELRCDPISGHTALYWYRQSLGQGLEFLIYFQGNSAPDKSGLPSDRFSAERTGGSVSTLTIQRTQQEDSAVYLCASSLAVVSGYTFGSGTRLTVV.

The chain joins TRBV28 to TRBJ2-3; maybe TRBD1 (6 bases). V shed 3 bases and J shed 4 bases, with 20 bases lying between them. The CDR3 is made up of 17 amino acids. In germline, CDR1 is MDHEN, CDR2 SYDVKM. This chain's CDR3 is CASSFQGSSSLADTQYF. The CDR3 bases are TGTGCCAGCAGTTTCCAGGGGTCATCCAGCTTGGCAGATACGCAGTATTTT.

The chain combines TRBV14 with TRBJ2-7; the match to TRBD1 covers 8 bases. This CDR3 has 16 amino acids. V was pared by 0 bases and J by 3 bases, with 7 bases of the junction left unmatched. Germline CDR1 is SGHDN and CDR2 is FVKESK. CDR3 coding DNA: TGTGCCAGCAGCCAAGACGGTACCACAGGGGGCTACGAGCAGTACTTC. This gives the protein CASSQDGTTGGYEQYF.

This clone was seen only a few times. This chain uses TRBV7-9 with TRBJ2-5; 8 bases are a match to TRBD2. CDR1 and CDR2 (germline): SEHNR, FQNEAQ (reference sequence). Germline trimming cut 3 bases from V and 5 bases from J; bases unmatched to any gene: 5. The CDR3 is 14 amino acids. The CDR3 protein is CASSFFERGETQYF. CDR3 DNA: TGTGCCAGCAGCTTTTTTGAGCGGGGGGAGACCCAGTACTTC.

This chain joins TRBV19 and TRBJ1-1; possibly TRBD1 for D (5 bases). In germline, CDR1 is LNHDA, CDR2 SQIVND (reference sequence). CDR3 length equals 15 residues. V was pared by 3 bases and J by 4 bases, with 15 bases between. The CDR3 bases are TGTGCCAGTAGTATCTACGGGGTCGGGGGCACTGAAGCTTTCTTT. It yields the protein CASSIYGVGGTEAFF.

The rearrangement joins TRBV14 to TRBJ2-5; TRBD2 matches 13 bases. V lost 4 bases, J lost 5 bases, and 4 bases stayed unmatched. Germline lookup yields CDR1 SGHDN and CDR2 FVKESK. The CDR3 sequence is 15 residues long. CDR3 nucleotides: TGTGCCAGCAGCCCGGGGACTAGCGGGAAGGAGACCCAGTACTTC. This gives the protein CASSPGTSGKETQYF.

V and J are TRBV7-6 and TRBJ2-5; TRBD1 might be the D (5 bases). The J call may be faulty, since TRBJ2-7 better matches the DNA end. There are 16 residues in the CDR3. Germline CDR1 and CDR2: SGHVS and FNYEAQ. The CDR3 coding sequence is TGTGCCAGCAGCTTAAACGCGGCAGGGCTGGGCTACGAGCAGTACTTC. Its translation: CASSLNAAGLGYEQYF.

The chain employs TRBV6-1 and TRBJ2-1; 10 nucleotides line up with TRBD2. Germline V gene data show CDR1 as MNHNS and CDR2 as SASEGT. V lost 2 bases to trimming and J lost 8 bases; unmatched junction nucleotides: 9. This CDR3 is 16 amino acids long. CDR3 residues: CASSERSSGRGYEQFF. CDR3 nucleotide sequence: TGTGCCAGCAGTGAAAGGTCTAGCGGGAGAGGGTATGAGCAGTTCTTC.

This chain links TRBV28 with TRBJ1-5; the D is unclear. Between the trimmed V and J ends, which lost 4 bases and 2 bases, there was a span of 12 bases. Germline V gene data show CDR1 as MDHEN and CDR2 as SYDVKM. The CDR3 is 15 amino acids. In nucleotides, the CDR3 is TGTGCCAGCAGTTCCCCCCCTAGCGGCAATCAGCCCCAGCATTTT. Translation gives CASSSPPSGNQPQHF.

This clone was counted a single time. This chain connects TRBV6-5 to TRBJ1-1; D gene ambiguous. Germline values: CDR1 MNHEY, CDR2 SVGAGI. The CDR3 has 15 amino acids. Trimming stripped 7 bases from V and 0 bases from J, with 15 bases between. CDR3 DNA sequence: TGTGCCAGCACCCCAACTGCCTTCCTGAACACTGAAGCTTTCTTT. It codes for CASTPTAFLNTEAFF.

The chain links TRBV7-2 to TRBJ2-5; TRBD2 aligns across 7 bases. Trimming removed 4 bases from V and 5 bases from J; junction bases left unmatched: 7. Germline CDR1 SGHTA, CDR2 FQGNSA. The CDR3 has 14 residues. In DNA form, the CDR3 reads TGTGCCAGCAGCTGGGGGGGAGGTGGGGAGACCCAGTACTTC. This gives the protein CASSWGGGGETQYF.

The CDR3 spells CASSIGVQFNQPQHF. The CDR3, as DNA: TGTGCCAGTAGTATAGGAGTTCAATTCAATCAGCCCCAGCATTTT. V gene TRBV19 combines with J gene TRBJ1-5; no firm D call. Germline CDR1 LNHDA, CDR2 SQIVND (reference sequence). There are 15 residues in the CDR3. Trimming cost V 1 base and J 3 bases, with 10 bases left between them.

V usage is TRBV19 and J usage is TRBJ2-7; D remains unclear. This CDR3 is built from 15 residues. Germline lookup yields CDR1 LNHDA and CDR2 SQIVND (reference sequence). V was cut by 5 bases and J by 1 base, with 15 bases left in between. The CDR3 is CASSARRVSSYEQYF. The DNA for the CDR3 is TGTGCCAGTAGTGCCCGCCGCGTGTCTTCCTACGAGCAGTACTTC.

This clone occurred a few times. The chain carries TRBV28 and TRBJ2-1, with 8 bases matching TRBD1. V trimming: 2 bases; J trimming: 9 bases; junction bases outside the gene matches: 6. CDR1 is MDHEN and CDR2 is SYDVKM in the germline V gene. The CDR3 contains 14 residues. The CDR3 coding sequence is TGTGCCAGCAGTTTAAGGTCAGGGACAGGTGAGCAGTTCTTC. Protein product: CASSLRSGTGEQFF.

This chain joins TRBV5-6 and TRBJ2-3; D might be TRBD1 (6 bases). From germline, CDR1 is SGHDT and CDR2 YYEEEE. The CDR3 consists of 14 residues. Trimming left V 1 base short and J 5 bases short, with 11 bases between. CDR3 nucleotides: TGTGCCAGCAGCTTGCGTCAGGGGAAAGATACGCAGTATTTT. This sequence encodes CASSLRQGKDTQYF.

The rearrangement joins TRBV7-2 to TRBJ2-2; 8 nucleotides agree with TRBD2. The CDR3 is made up of 14 amino acids. The J segment lost 6 bases and the V segment lost 1 base, leaving 1 base of the junction unmatched. Per the germline V gene, CDR1 is SGHTA and CDR2 is FQGNSA. DNA of the CDR3: TGTGCCAGCAGCTTAGGGACTAGCTCCGGGGAGCTGTTTTTT. This sequence encodes CASSLGTSSGELFF.

The chain couples TRBV7-2 to TRBJ2-3; weak D call: TRBD2 (5 bases). Germline V gene data show CDR1 as SGHTA and CDR2 as FQGNSA. V gave up 4 bases and J gave up 2 bases, with 10 bases separating them. The CDR3 contains 14 residues. The CDR3 coding sequence is TGTGCCAGCAGCTCCCGACTATCCACAGATACGCAGTATTTT. Translated, it gives CASSSRLSTDTQYF.

J is TRBJ1-2 and V is TRBV7-8; 7 bases match TRBD1. Losses at the gene ends were 3 bases for V and 1 base for J; bases not matched to a gene: 8. This CDR3 is built from 16 residues. Germline lookup yields CDR1 SGHVS and CDR2 FQNEAQ. DNA for the CDR3: TGTGCCAGCAGCTTCCCCGGACAGGAGATTAACTATGGCTACACCTTC. Translated: CASSFPGQEINYGYTF.

The chain combines TRBV11-2 with TRBJ2-2, with 7 nucleotides matching TRBD2. The CDR3 length is 15 residues. Germline V gene data show CDR1 as SGHAT and CDR2 as FQNNGV. The ends lost 3 bases at V and 4 bases at J; junction bases unmatched: 5. CDR3 nucleotide sequence: TGTGCCAGCAGCTTCAGAATAGCGGGCACCGGGGAGCTGTTTTTT. As protein: CASSFRIAGTGELFF.

The J gene is TRBJ2-1, the V gene TRBV28; possibly TRBD1 for D (5 bases). CDR3 length: 16 residues. Trimming cost V 6 bases and J 9 bases, with 24 bases left between them. CDR1 is MDHEN and CDR2 is SYDVKM in the germline V gene. The DNA for the CDR3 is TGTGCCAGCAGAGGGGTCCTTGGGAAGGGTTCGGTTGAGCAGTTCTTC. Translated, it gives CASRGVLGKGSVEQFF.